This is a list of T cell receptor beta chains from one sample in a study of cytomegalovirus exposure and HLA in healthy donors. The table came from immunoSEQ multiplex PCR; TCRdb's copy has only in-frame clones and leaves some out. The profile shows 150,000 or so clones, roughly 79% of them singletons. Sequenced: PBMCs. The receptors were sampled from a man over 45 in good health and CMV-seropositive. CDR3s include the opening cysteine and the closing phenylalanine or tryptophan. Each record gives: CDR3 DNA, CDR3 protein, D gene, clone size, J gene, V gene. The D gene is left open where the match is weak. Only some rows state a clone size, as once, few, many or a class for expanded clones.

CDR3nt: TGTGCTAGTGGTTTGGTACGCAGGGGTACAACAGATACGCAGTATTTT
CDR3aa: CASGLVRRGTTDTQYF
d_gene: NA
abundance: few
j_gene: TRBJ2-3
v_gene: TRBV12-5

CDR3nt: TGCGCCAGCAGCCAAGAAAGCGGGGGGACCCGGAAGTTCTTC
CDR3aa: CASSQESGGTRKFF
d_gene: TRBD2
abundance: NA
j_gene: TRBJ2-1
v_gene: TRBV4-3

CDR3nt: TGTGCCAGTAGTGTAGGGGACAGGGCACACAATGAGCAGTTCTTC
CDR3aa: CASSVGDRAHNEQFF
d_gene: TRBD1
abundance: NA
j_gene: TRBJ2-1
v_gene: TRBV19

CDR3nt: TGCGCCAGCAGCTACGGGACAGGGAGAAGCACAGATACGCAGTATTTT
CDR3aa: CASSYGTGRSTDTQYF
d_gene: TRBD1
abundance: NA
j_gene: TRBJ2-3
v_gene: TRBV5-1

CDR3nt: TGTGCCAGCAGCCCTGGACAGTCATATAATTCACCCCTCCACTTT
CDR3aa: CASSPGQSYNSPLHF
d_gene: NA
abundance: NA
j_gene: TRBJ1-6
v_gene: TRBV5-4

CDR3nt: TGTGCCAGCAGCCGAACCGGGACAGCCAACACTGAAGCTTTCTTT
CDR3aa: CASSRTGTANTEAFF
d_gene: TRBD1
abundance: NA
j_gene: TRBJ1-1
v_gene: TRBV4-2

CDR3nt: TGTGCCAGCAGCTTGGGGCAGCATCAGCCCCAGCATTTT
CDR3aa: CASSLGQHQPQHF
d_gene: NA
abundance: NA
j_gene: TRBJ1-5
v_gene: TRBV11-2

CDR3nt: TGTGCCAGCAGCGTAGGTCATCTGAACACTGAAGCTTTCTTT
CDR3aa: CASSVGHLNTEAFF
d_gene: NA
abundance: NA
j_gene: TRBJ1-1
v_gene: TRBV9

CDR3nt: TGTGCCACCAGCAGAGGGGGACAGGGGGCTCAAGAGACCCAGTACTTC
CDR3aa: CATSRGGQGAQETQYF
d_gene: TRBD1
abundance: NA
j_gene: TRBJ2-5
v_gene: TRBV15

CDR3nt: TGCGCCAGCAGCCAAGTTATCCGAAACACCATATATTTT
CDR3aa: CASSQVIRNTIYF
d_gene: NA
abundance: NA
j_gene: TRBJ1-3
v_gene: TRBV4-1

CDR3nt: TGCGCCAGCAGGGGTACAGGGGATAGCTCCTACAATGAGCAGTTCTTC
CDR3aa: CASRGTGDSSYNEQFF
d_gene: TRBD1
abundance: NA
j_gene: TRBJ2-1
v_gene: TRBV5-1

CDR3nt: TGTGCCAGTACCCTCACAGGGGCCTCCTACAATGAGCAGTTCTTC
CDR3aa: CASTLTGASYNEQFF
d_gene: TRBD1
abundance: NA
j_gene: TRBJ2-1
v_gene: TRBV7-8

CDR3nt: TGTGCCAGCAGCTTAAGACAGGCTAACACCGGGGAGCTGTTTTTT
CDR3aa: CASSLRQANTGELFF
d_gene: NA
abundance: NA
j_gene: TRBJ2-2
v_gene: TRBV7-2